This T cell receptor beta chain is from a study of blood T cell repertoires in COVID-19. Study as a whole: COVID-19 samples from acute and convalescent phases originated in the United States, Italy and Spain. PBMCs, B-cell-depleted T cells, or T cells provided the cDNA or gDNA that made up the material.

Participant reports of clinical history set cohort assignment. Trimming took off 6 bases at V and 6 bases at J, with 11 bases between the two ends. Germline V gene data show CDR1 as ENHRY and CDR2 as SYGVKD. This CDR3 spans 13 amino acids. Per the original data handling: Reference gene primer amplification gave estimated nucleated cell counts. Data came from immunoSEQ multiplex PCR; TCRdb stores just in-frame clones and leaves some out. V, J and clone size derive from that table, while D and trimming were established from the DNA sequence. The sample has some 430,000 clones; roughly 87% are singletons.

This sequence originates from a man in his late teens or twenties who had recovered from COVID-19. Sequencing was carried out using PBMCs or T cells enriched from blood (not recorded which). The chain recombines TRBV10-3 with TRBJ2-2; perhaps TRBD1 as D (6 bases). The CDR3 DNA follows: TGTGCCATCAGGGCTACAGGGCCCGGGGAGCTGTTTTTT. Protein: CAIRATGPGELFF.